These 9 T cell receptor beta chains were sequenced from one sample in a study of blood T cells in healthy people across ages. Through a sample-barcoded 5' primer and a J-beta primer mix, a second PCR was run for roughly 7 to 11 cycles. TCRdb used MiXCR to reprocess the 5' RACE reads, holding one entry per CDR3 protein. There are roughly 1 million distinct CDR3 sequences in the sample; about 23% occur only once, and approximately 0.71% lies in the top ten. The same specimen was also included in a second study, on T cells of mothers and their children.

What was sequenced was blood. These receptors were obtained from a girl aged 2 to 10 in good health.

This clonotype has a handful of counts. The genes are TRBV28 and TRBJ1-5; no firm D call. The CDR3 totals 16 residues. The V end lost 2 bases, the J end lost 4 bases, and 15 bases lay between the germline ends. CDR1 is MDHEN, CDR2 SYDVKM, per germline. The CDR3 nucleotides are TGTGCCAGCAGTTTAGTCCCCAGTCGGATTAATCAGCCCCAGCATTTT. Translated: CASSLVPSRINQPQHF. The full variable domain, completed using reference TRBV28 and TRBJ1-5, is DVKVTQSSRYLVKRTGEKVFLECVQDMDHENMFWYRQDPGLGLRLIYFSYDVKMKEKGDIPEGYSVSREKKERFSLILESASTNQTSMYLCASSLVPSRINQPQHFGDGTRLSIL.

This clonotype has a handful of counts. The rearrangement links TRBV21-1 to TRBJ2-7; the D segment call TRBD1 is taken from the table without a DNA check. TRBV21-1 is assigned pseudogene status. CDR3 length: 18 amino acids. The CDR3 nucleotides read TGTGCCAGCAGAGGGAATGAGGTGGGACAGGAGAGCTCCTACGAGCAGTACTTC. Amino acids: CASRGNEVGQESSYEQYF.

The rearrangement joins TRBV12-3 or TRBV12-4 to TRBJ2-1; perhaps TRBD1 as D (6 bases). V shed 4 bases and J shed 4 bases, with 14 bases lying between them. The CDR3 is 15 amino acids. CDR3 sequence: CASSSTGEFYNEQFF. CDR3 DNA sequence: TGTGCCAGCAGTTCGACAGGAGAGTTTTACAATGAGCAGTTCTTC.

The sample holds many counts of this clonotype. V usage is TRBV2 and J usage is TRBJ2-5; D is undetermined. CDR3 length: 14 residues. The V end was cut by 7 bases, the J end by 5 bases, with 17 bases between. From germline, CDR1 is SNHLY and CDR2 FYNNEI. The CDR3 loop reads CASIGRRQQETQYF. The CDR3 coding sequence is TGTGCCAGCATTGGCCGCAGGCAACAGGAGACCCAGTACTTC.

The CDR3 protein is CSVRETQETQYF. The CDR3 DNA follows: TGCAGCGTTAGAGAGACCCAAGAGACCCAGTACTTC. The rearrangement joins TRBV29-1 to TRBJ2-5; D is ambiguous. Germline-derived CDR1 and CDR2 are SQVTM and ANQGSEA. The CDR3 totals 12 residues. The V end was cut by 5 bases, the J end by 1 base, with 8 bases between.

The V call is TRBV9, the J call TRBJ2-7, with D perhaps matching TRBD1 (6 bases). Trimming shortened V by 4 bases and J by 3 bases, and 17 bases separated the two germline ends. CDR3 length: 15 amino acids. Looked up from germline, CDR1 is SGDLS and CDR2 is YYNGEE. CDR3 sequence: CASSPGASAGYEQYF. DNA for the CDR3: TGTGCCAGCAGCCCAGGGGCCTCAGCAGGCTACGAGCAGTACTTC. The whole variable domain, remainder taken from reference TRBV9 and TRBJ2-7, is DSGVTQTPKHLITATGQRVTLRCSPRSGDLSVYWYQQSLDQGLQFLIQYYNGEERAKGNILERFSAQQFPDLHSELNLSSLELGDSALYFCASSPGASAGYEQYFGPGTRLTVT.

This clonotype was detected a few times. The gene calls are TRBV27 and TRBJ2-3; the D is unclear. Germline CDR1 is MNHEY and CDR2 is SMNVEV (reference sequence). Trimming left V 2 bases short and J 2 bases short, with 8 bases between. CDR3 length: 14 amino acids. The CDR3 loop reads CASSLTTYTDTQYF. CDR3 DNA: TGTGCCAGCAGTTTAACTACTTACACAGATACGCAGTATTTT.

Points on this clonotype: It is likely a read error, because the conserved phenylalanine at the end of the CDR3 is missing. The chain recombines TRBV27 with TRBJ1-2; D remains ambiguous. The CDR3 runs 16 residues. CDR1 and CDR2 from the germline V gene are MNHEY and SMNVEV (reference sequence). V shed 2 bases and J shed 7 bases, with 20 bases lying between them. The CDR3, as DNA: TGTGCCAGCAGTTTAATCCCCACATCCGGCGGTCGTGGCTACACCCTC. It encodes CASSLIPTSGGRGYTL.

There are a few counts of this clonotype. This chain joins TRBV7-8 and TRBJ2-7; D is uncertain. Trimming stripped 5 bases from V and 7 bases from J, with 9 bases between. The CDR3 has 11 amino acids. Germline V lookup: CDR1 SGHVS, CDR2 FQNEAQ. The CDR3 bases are TGTGCCAGCAGCCCCGACGGGGAGCAGTACTTC. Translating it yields CASSPDGEQYF.